This T cell receptor beta chain was captured in a study of T-cell memory formation after mild COVID-19. At the level of the study: Each donor largely had its own TCR clusters.

Germline CDR1 reads KGHSH; CDR2 reads LQKENI. The CDR3 consists of 16 residues. V gave up 4 bases and J gave up 2 bases, with 16 bases separating them. In regard to this clonotype: Antigen: not known.

Points from the study as a whole: Day 15 to 85 contractors were CD4/CD8 balanced; later expanders leaned CD4+.

TCRdb redid the calling of the 5' RACE reads with MiXCR, one entry per CDR3 protein. Counted here are about 450,000 distinct CDR3 sequences, 20% to 30% occurring once; the ten biggest clones make up under 15%. This sequence originates from an adult woman who had mild COVID-19 (a few samples of this study predate the infection). Cell type and time point are not known. The chain employs TRBV18 and TRBJ2-3, with a weak D call TRBD2 (6 bases). Sequencing was performed on PBMCs or a T cell subset sorted from them (not recorded which). In nucleotides, the CDR3 is TGTGCCAGCTCACGACCAATTAGCGGATACACAGATACGCAGTATTTT. It specifies CASSRPISGYTDTQYF. The whole variable domain, filled in from reference TRBV18 and TRBJ2-3, reads NAGVMQNPRHLVRRRGQEARLRCSPMKGHSHVYWYRQLPEEGLKFMVYLQKENIIDESGMPKERFSAEFPKEGPSILRIQQVVRGDSAAYFCASSRPISGYTDTQYFGPGTRLTVL.